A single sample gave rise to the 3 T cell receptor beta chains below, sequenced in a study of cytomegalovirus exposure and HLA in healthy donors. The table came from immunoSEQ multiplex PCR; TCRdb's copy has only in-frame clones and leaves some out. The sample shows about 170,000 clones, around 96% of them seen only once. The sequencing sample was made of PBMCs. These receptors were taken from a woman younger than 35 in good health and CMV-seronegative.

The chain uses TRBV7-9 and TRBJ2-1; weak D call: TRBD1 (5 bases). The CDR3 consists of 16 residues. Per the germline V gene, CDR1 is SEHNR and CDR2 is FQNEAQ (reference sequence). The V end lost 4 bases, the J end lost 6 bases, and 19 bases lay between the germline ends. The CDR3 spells CASSSNTGTFGNEQFF. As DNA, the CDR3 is TGTGCCAGCAGCTCGAACACAGGTACTTTCGGCAATGAGCAGTTCTTC.

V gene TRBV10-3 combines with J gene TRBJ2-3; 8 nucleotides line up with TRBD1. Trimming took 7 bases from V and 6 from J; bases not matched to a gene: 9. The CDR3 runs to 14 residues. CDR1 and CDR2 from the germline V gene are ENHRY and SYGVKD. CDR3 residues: CAINGAGGLDTQYF. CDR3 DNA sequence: TGTGCCATCAACGGGGCAGGGGGCCTTGATACGCAGTATTTT.

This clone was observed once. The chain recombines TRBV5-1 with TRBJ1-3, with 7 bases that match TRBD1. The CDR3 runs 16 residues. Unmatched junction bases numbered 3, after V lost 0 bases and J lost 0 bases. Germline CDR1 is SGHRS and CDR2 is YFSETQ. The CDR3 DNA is TGCGCCAGCAGCTTGGCGGGACAGCTCTCTGGAAACACCATATATTTT. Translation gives CASSLAGQLSGNTIYF. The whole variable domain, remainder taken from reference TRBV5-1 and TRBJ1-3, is KAGVTQTPRYLIKTRGQQVTLSCSPISGHRSVSWYQQTPGQGLQFLFEYFSETQRNKGNFPGRFSGRQFSNSRSEMNVSTLELGDSALYLCASSLAGQLSGNTIYFGEGSWLTVV.